The rows below give T cell receptor beta chains drawn from one sample of a study of cytomegalovirus exposure and HLA in healthy donors. Sequencing was performed with immunoSEQ multiplex PCR; in TCRdb, only in-frame clones are kept and a portion is missing. Of more than 95,000 clones listed, more than 70% are singletons. The sample consisted of PBMCs. All receptors come from a man aged 18-30 years in good health and CMV-seronegative. The CDR3 runs from the conserved cysteine through the conserved F or W. Fields, in order: CDR3 length, V gene, J gene, D gene, clone size, CDR3 DNA, CDR3 protein. D genes are given only for firm matches. Clone size, where shown, is once, few, many, or a class for clones that have expanded.

cdr3_length: 14; v_call: TRBV6-4; j_call: TRBJ1-2; d_call: NA; clone_size: NA; cdr3_nt: TGTGCCAGCAAAACCGACAAGACTAACTATGGCTACACCTTC; cdr3_aa: CASKTDKTNYGYTF
cdr3_length: 12; v_call: TRBV2; j_call: TRBJ1-1; d_call: NA; clone_size: once; cdr3_nt: TGTGCCAGCAGTGTCACCGGCACTGAAGCTTTCTTT; cdr3_aa: CASSVTGTEAFF
cdr3_length: 15; v_call: TRBV6-5; j_call: TRBJ2-5; d_call: TRBD1; clone_size: NA; cdr3_nt: TGTGCCAGCAGTACTGGGACAGGGGGCCAGGGGACCCAGTACTTC; cdr3_aa: CASSTGTGGQGTQYF
cdr3_length: 17; v_call: TRBV7-9; j_call: TRBJ1-1; d_call: TRBD1; clone_size: NA; cdr3_nt: TGTGCCAGCAGCTTCGGGGACAGGGGGCAACTGAACACTGAAGCTTTCTTT; cdr3_aa: CASSFGDRGQLNTEAFF
cdr3_length: 14; v_call: TRBV5-1; j_call: TRBJ1-5; d_call: TRBD1; clone_size: NA; cdr3_nt: TGCGCCAGCAGCTCTACAGGGGGTAATCAGCCCCAGCATTTT; cdr3_aa: CASSSTGGNQPQHF
cdr3_length: 15; v_call: TRBV5-8; j_call: TRBJ2-6; d_call: NA; clone_size: once; cdr3_nt: TGTGCCAGCGGTAGGGACACGCGTGGGGCCAACGTCCTGACTTTC; cdr3_aa: CASGRDTRGANVLTF
cdr3_length: 14; v_call: TRBV30; j_call: TRBJ2-3; d_call: TRBD2; clone_size: NA; cdr3_nt: TGTGCCTGGACTAGCGGGACGGGCGCAGATACGCAGTATTTT; cdr3_aa: CAWTSGTGADTQYF
cdr3_length: 15; v_call: TRBV7-6; j_call: TRBJ1-1; d_call: TRBD1; clone_size: NA; cdr3_nt: TGTGCCAGCAGCTTCGGGACAGGCTCGAACACTGAAGCTTTCTTT; cdr3_aa: CASSFGTGSNTEAFF
cdr3_length: 15; v_call: TRBV15; j_call: TRBJ1-1; d_call: NA; clone_size: NA; cdr3_nt: TGTGCCACCAGCAGAGATGGCATGGGCGGGTCTGAAGCTTTCTTT; cdr3_aa: CATSRDGMGGSEAFF
cdr3_length: 15; v_call: TRBV9; j_call: TRBJ1-3; d_call: NA; clone_size: NA; cdr3_nt: TGTGCCAGCAGCGTAGCAGGGAACTCTGGAAACACCATATATTTT; cdr3_aa: CASSVAGNSGNTIYF
cdr3_length: 14; v_call: TRBV11-2; j_call: TRBJ2-7; d_call: NA; clone_size: NA; cdr3_nt: TGTGCCAGCACCCGTGTGCGGCGTACTTACGAGCAGTACTTC; cdr3_aa: CASTRVRRTYEQYF
cdr3_length: 13; v_call: TRBV19; j_call: TRBJ1-3; d_call: TRBD1; clone_size: NA; cdr3_nt: TGTGCCAAAACAGGGGGTACTGGAAACACCATATATTTT; cdr3_aa: CAKTGGTGNTIYF
cdr3_length: 20; v_call: TRBV5-8; j_call: TRBJ2-1; d_call: TRBD2; clone_size: NA; cdr3_nt: TGTGCCAGCAGCTTGGGCTTAGGGTCTAGCGGGGGGGCCGAGGCCAATGAGCAGTTCTTC; cdr3_aa: CASSLGLGSSGGAEANEQFF
cdr3_length: 14; v_call: TRBV18; j_call: TRBJ2-2; d_call: NA; clone_size: NA; cdr3_nt: TGTGCCAGCTCACCGGCCAGGAACACCGGGGAGCTGTTTTTT; cdr3_aa: CASSPARNTGELFF
cdr3_length: 15; v_call: TRBV6-1; j_call: TRBJ2-7; d_call: NA; clone_size: NA; cdr3_nt: TGTGCCAGCAGTGAACCTGGGGGCCGTAGGTACGAGCAGTACTTC; cdr3_aa: CASSEPGGRRYEQYF
cdr3_length: 14; v_call: TRBV27; j_call: TRBJ1-2; d_call: NA; clone_size: NA; cdr3_nt: TGTGCCAGCAGGCCTTCTCCGGGAGAGCGGGGCTACACCTTC; cdr3_aa: CASRPSPGERGYTF
cdr3_length: 14; v_call: TRBV5-1; j_call: TRBJ1-2; d_call: NA; clone_size: NA; cdr3_nt: TGCGCCAGCAGCCCCAATAGCGTGTCTCCTGGCTACACCTTC; cdr3_aa: CASSPNSVSPGYTF
cdr3_length: 15; v_call: TRBV5-6; j_call: TRBJ2-7; d_call: NA; clone_size: NA; cdr3_nt: TGTGCCAGCAGCTTAGGAAGCGGTAGCTCCTACGAGCAGTACTTC; cdr3_aa: CASSLGSGSSYEQYF
cdr3_length: 16; v_call: TRBV6-4; j_call: TRBJ2-2; d_call: NA; clone_size: NA; cdr3_nt: TGTGCCAGCAGTCCCAACCTCGGGACTCCTTACCGGGAGCTGTTTTTT; cdr3_aa: CASSPNLGTPYRELFF
cdr3_length: 14; v_call: TRBV6-1; j_call: TRBJ2-4; d_call: NA; clone_size: NA; cdr3_nt: TGTGCCAGCACGGACTCCTTAGCCAAAAACATTCAGTACTTC; cdr3_aa: CASTDSLAKNIQYF